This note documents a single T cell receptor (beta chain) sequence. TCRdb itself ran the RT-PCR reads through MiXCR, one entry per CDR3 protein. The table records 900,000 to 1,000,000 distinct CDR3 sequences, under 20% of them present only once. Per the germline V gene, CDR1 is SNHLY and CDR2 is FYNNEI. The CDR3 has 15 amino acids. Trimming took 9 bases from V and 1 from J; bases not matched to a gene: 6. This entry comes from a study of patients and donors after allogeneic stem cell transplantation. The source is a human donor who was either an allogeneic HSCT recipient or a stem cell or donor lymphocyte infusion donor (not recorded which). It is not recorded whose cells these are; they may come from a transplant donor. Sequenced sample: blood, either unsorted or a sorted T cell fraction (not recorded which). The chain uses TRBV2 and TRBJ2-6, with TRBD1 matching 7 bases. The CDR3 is CARGTALSGANVLTF. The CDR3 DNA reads TGTGCCAGAGGGACAGCGTTGTCTGGGGCCAACGTCCTGACTTTC.